A single sample gave rise to the 6 T cell receptor beta chains below, sequenced in a study of shared clonotypes between healthy human individuals (TCRdb year 2020). The library was built by means of the immunoSEQ multiplex PCR assay. The immuneACCESS repertoire file appears here via TCRdb, limited to in-frame rearrangements. These files lack a portion of the clones; in checked studies, under half of the deficit traces to unresolved V genes, and the cause of the others is not known. This sample comprises 1,400,000 or so clones, around 98.5% of them detected only once. The ten largest clones capture about 0.35% of the sample. Sequencing input: naive CD4+ T cells sorted from blood. According to the study, the label for this sample's cell subset or site signals: CD45RA+ positively selected. The receptors originated from a man under 40 in good health.

This clone appeared a single time. The chain joins TRBV7-9 to TRBJ2-3; D may be TRBD2 (6 bases). The V end was cut by 1 base, the J end by 8 bases, with 22 bases between. This CDR3 has 17 amino acids. The germline CDR1 and CDR2 sequences are SEHNR and FQNEAQ (reference sequence). In nucleotides, the CDR3 is TGTGCCAGCAGCTTAGTCGTGGCTAGCGCCGGGGGAGGTACGCAGTATTTT. As protein: CASSLVVASAGGGTQYF.

The chain joins TRBV28 to TRBJ1-5; no clear D. The germline V gene has CDR1 MDHEN and CDR2 SYDVKM. CDR3 length: 15 residues. Trimming removed 1 base from V and 7 bases from J, with 14 bases in between. The CDR3 bases are TGTGCCAGCAGTTTATCATACAGCGAGGAACAGCCCCAGCATTTT. Its protein is CASSLSYSEEQPQHF.

This chain's CDR3 is CAISLEGAQYF. The CDR3, as DNA: TGTGCCATCAGTCTAGAGGGGGCGCAGTACTTC. V usage is TRBV10-3 and J usage is TRBJ2-7, with TRBD1 matching over 7 bases. Trimming at V came to 5 bases and at J to 9 bases, leaving 4 bases not matched to a gene. The CDR3 is 11 amino acids. Germline loops: CDR1 ENHRY, CDR2 SYGVKD.

Only one count was recorded for this clone. The chain employs TRBV30 and TRBJ2-6; unclear D gene. Germline V gene sequence: CDR1 GTSNPN, CDR2 SVGIG (reference sequence). This CDR3 spans 13 amino acids. V was trimmed by 3 bases and J by 1 base, leaving 4 bases between them. CDR3 sequence reads: CAWRGSGANVLTF. DNA of the CDR3: TGTGCCTGGAGGGGATCTGGGGCCAACGTCCTGACTTTC. The variable domain in full, with the rest retrieved from reference TRBV30 and TRBJ2-6, is SQTIHQWPATLVQPVGSPLSLECTVEGTSNPNLYWYRQAAGRGLQLLFYSVGIGQISSEVPQNLSASRPQDRQFILSSKKLLLSDSGFYLCAWRGSGANVLTFGAGSRLTVL.

This chain joins TRBV2 and TRBJ1-1, with D unclear. The V end was cut by 8 bases, the J end by 4 bases, with 17 bases between. The CDR3 is 14 amino acids. Germline V gives CDR1 SNHLY, CDR2 FYNNEI. CDR3 in DNA: TGTGCCAGCCGCCGGGGAAGGGATGGCACTGAAGCTTTCTTT. It codes for CASRRGRDGTEAFF.

Note on this clone: The sample carries other DNA sequences with the same CDR3. The chain carries TRBV10-1 and TRBJ2-2; D possibly corresponds to TRBD2 (5 bases). The CDR3 is 12 residues long. The germline gives CDR1 WNHNN, CDR2 SYGVQD (reference sequence). Trimming took off 4 bases at V and 5 bases at J, with 5 bases between the two ends. CDR3 sequence: CASSGGTGELFF. CDR3 bases: TGCGCCAGCAGTGGCGGGACCGGGGAGCTGTTTTTT.